The 8 T cell receptor beta chains listed next were all sequenced from one sample in a study of T cells of healthy individuals. In TCRdb, the 5' RACE reads were re-called with MiXCR into one record per CDR3 protein. The sample carries tens of thousands of distinct CDR3 sequences, about 16% recorded once. The origin of the receptors is a human donor in good health.

A few counts support this clonotype. Without the conserved terminal phenylalanine or tryptophan, this CDR3 likely stems from a read error. It is unclear where the CDR3 begins or ends on the DNA, so no DNA is shown, and the CDR3 is as TCRdb lists it. This rearrangement joins TRBV20-1 to TRBJ1-2. Looked up from germline, CDR1 is DFQATT and CDR2 is SNEGSKA (reference sequence). The CDR3 region is 16 residues in length, termini included. This CDR3 is CSARDPRVILPFIDAS.

This clonotype has more than one count but fewer than ten. The genes are TRBV25-1 and TRBJ1-4; D is uncertain. The CDR3 runs 11 residues. Looked up from germline, CDR1 is MGHDK and CDR2 is SYGVNS. Trimming removed 5 bases from V and 12 bases from J, with 10 bases in between. CDR3 sequence reads: CASSSGTQLFF. In nucleotides, the CDR3 is TGTGCCAGCAGTTCGGGAACCCAACTGTTTTTT.

Details on this clonotype: Since a much larger clone is just one base distant, this may be a read error. J is TRBJ2-7 and V is TRBV12-3 or TRBV12-4, with D possibly being TRBD1 or TRBD2 (5 bases each). The CDR3 spans 17 residues. V was cut by 6 bases and J by 4 bases, with 25 bases left in between. CDR3 sequence (DNA): TGTGCCAGCAGCCTCCAGGGTTTACGGGACGTAGATTACGAGCAGTACTTC. Protein product: CASSLQGLRDVDYEQYF.

The chain links TRBV7-9 to TRBJ2-7; D possibly corresponds to TRBD1 (6 bases). Germline V CDR1 and CDR2: SEHNR, FQNEAQ (reference sequence). The CDR3 length is 14 residues. Trimming took off 5 bases at V and 2 bases at J, with 13 bases between the two ends. CDR3 loop: CASSPVSGAYEQYF. The DNA of the CDR3 is TGTGCCAGCAGCCCGGTGTCAGGGGCCTACGAGCAGTACTTC.

This clonotype was picked up a small number of times. The chain carries TRBV5-1 and TRBJ2-7, with D uncertain. Trimming shortened V by 1 base and J by 4 bases, and 12 bases separated the two germline ends. Looked up from germline, CDR1 is SGHRS and CDR2 is YFSETQ. This CDR3 comprises 14 residues. The CDR3 spells CASSLNGVTYEQYF. As DNA, the CDR3 is TGCGCCAGCAGCTTGAACGGAGTCACTTACGAGCAGTACTTC.

This clonotype was observed a handful of times. This rearrangement joins TRBV18 to TRBJ1-5, with D uncertain. V was clipped by 2 bases and J by 13 bases, with 21 bases between them. The germline CDR1 and CDR2 sequences are KGHSH and LQKENI. The CDR3 loop spans 15 amino acids. The CDR3 reads CASSPSRSDNSPQHF. In DNA form, the CDR3 reads TGTGCCAGCTCACCAAGCCGAAGCGACAATTCCCCTCAGCATTTT.

This clonotype was detected a few times. The rearrangement joins TRBV10-3 to TRBJ2-7; D unclear. This CDR3 is built from 13 residues. CDR1 and CDR2 (germline): ENHRY, SYGVKD. V lost 0 bases to trimming and J lost 4 bases, with 7 bases between them. As DNA, the CDR3 is TGTGCCATCAGTGAGTCGCCGGGTTACGAGCAGTACTTC. This sequence encodes CAISESPGYEQYF.

The table lists this clonotype with many counts. The chain carries TRBV19 and TRBJ1-2, with D maybe TRBD1 (5 bases). V was trimmed by 6 bases and J by 2 bases, leaving 13 bases between them. The CDR3 has 14 residues. Germline-derived CDR1 and CDR2 are LNHDA and SQIVND (reference sequence). CDR3 nucleotide sequence: TGTGCCAGTAGAGGGGCAGGGAAGAACTATGGCTACACCTTC. This codes for CASRGAGKNYGYTF.